Presented here are 28 T cell receptor beta chains from one specimen sequenced in a study of shared clonotypes between healthy human individuals. In the naive CD8 group, cells lacked CD45RO and were positively selected for CCR7, so terminally differentiated effector memory CD45RA+ cells were left out. The data were produced by immunoSEQ multiplex PCR, yet TCRdb's version contains in-frame clones alone and is incomplete. The top ten hold 0.9% to 1.4% of the sample, which has some 2 million clones, around 96% seen once. Sequenced material: naive CD8+ T cells sorted from blood. These receptors all stem from a man younger than 30 in good health.

The chain has TRBV27 and TRBJ2-7; 9 bases line up with TRBD1. Unmatched junction bases numbered 4, after V lost 2 bases and J lost 2 bases. The CDR3 is 15 amino acids. Germline V gene data show CDR1 as MNHEY and CDR2 as SMNVEV (reference sequence). The DNA of the CDR3 is TGTGCCAGCAGTTTAAGGGACAGGGCCCCCTACGAGCAGTACTTC. This codes for CASSLRDRAPYEQYF.

This sequence joins TRBV19 and TRBJ1-1, with D possibly being TRBD1 (5 bases). Germline V gives CDR1 LNHDA, CDR2 SQIVND (reference sequence). The CDR3 is made up of 16 amino acids. The V gene lost 5 bases and the J gene lost 0 bases, with 16 bases spanning the gap. DNA of the CDR3: TGTGCCAGTAGTCGGGTTTCGAGACAGATGAACACTGAAGCTTTCTTT. Protein: CASSRVSRQMNTEAFF.

V gene TRBV2 combines with J gene TRBJ2-3; the match to TRBD1 covers 8 bases. Germline V gene data show CDR1 as SNHLY and CDR2 as FYNNEI. The CDR3 extends over 15 amino acids. Trimming took 7 bases from V and 4 from J; bases not matched to a gene: 10. This CDR3 is CASKQGDRWADTQYF. CDR3 in DNA: TGTGCCAGCAAACAAGGGGACAGGTGGGCAGATACGCAGTATTTT.

The chain recombines TRBV5-4 with TRBJ2-5, with D tentatively TRBD1 (6 bases). This CDR3 is built from 16 residues. The germline gives CDR1 SGHNT, CDR2 YYREEE (reference sequence). The germline V and J ends were trimmed by 0 bases and 4 bases, with 16 bases remaining between them. CDR3 region: CASSLEAGAMGETQYF. The DNA of the CDR3 is TGTGCCAGCAGCTTGGAAGCAGGGGCAATGGGAGAGACCCAGTACTTC.

J is TRBJ2-2 and V is TRBV27; the match to TRBD1 covers 10 bases. V was pared by 9 bases and J by 7 bases, with 8 bases of the junction left unmatched. The CDR3 consists of 14 residues. Looked up from germline, CDR1 is MNHEY and CDR2 is SMNVEV (reference sequence). Here the CDR3 reads CASNRQGAGGELFF. DNA for the CDR3: TGTGCCAGTAACCGACAGGGGGCCGGCGGGGAGCTGTTTTTT.

The chain has TRBV13 and TRBJ2-2, with 8 nucleotides matching TRBD1. Germline V gene lookup returns CDR1 PRHDT and CDR2 FYEKMQ (reference sequence). The trim removed 1 base at V and 1 base at J, leaving 5 bases unmatched. There are 17 residues in the CDR3. The CDR3 sequence: CASSLEDRAENTGELFF. Written as DNA, the CDR3 is TGTGCCAGCAGCTTAGAGGACAGGGCGGAGAACACCGGGGAGCTGTTTTTT.

A single count supports this clone. The chain uses TRBV28 and TRBJ1-1; D call uncertain. Germline V gene sequence: CDR1 MDHEN, CDR2 SYDVKM. The CDR3 is 17 amino acids. Trimming cost V 5 bases and J 1 base, with 20 bases left between them. The CDR3 region has the DNA TGTGCCAGCAGTACCGTCTTTGGGCCGGGAAAGAACACTGAAGCTTTCTTT. As protein: CASSTVFGPGKNTEAFF.

The rearrangement uses TRBV5-5 and TRBJ2-7, with D hard to call. The CDR3 has 15 amino acids. CDR1 and CDR2 from the germline V gene are SGHKS and YYEKEE (reference sequence). With 2 bases removed from V and 5 bases from J, the gap between germline ends came to 17 bases. CDR3 sequence reads: CASSFILLGLDEQYF. CDR3 coding DNA: TGTGCCAGCAGCTTCATACTTTTGGGCCTGGACGAGCAGTACTTC.

The chain combines TRBV14 with TRBJ2-7; 8 nucleotides agree with TRBD1. V lost 2 bases to trimming and J lost 5 bases; unmatched junction nucleotides: 11. This CDR3 comprises 16 residues. Germline CDR1 is SGHDN and CDR2 is FVKESK. CDR3 DNA: TGTGCCAGCAGCCAAAGGGCCGGACAGGGACCCAACGAGCAGTACTTC. Its protein product is CASSQRAGQGPNEQYF.

The chain carries TRBV2 and TRBJ2-5; 8 bases align to TRBD2. CDR1 and CDR2 (germline): SNHLY, FYNNEI. The CDR3 loop spans 15 amino acids. With 1 base clipped from V and 4 bases from J, the junction kept 5 bases outside the gene matches. In DNA form, the CDR3 reads TGTGCCAGCAGTGAAGGGCGGGGGGACGCAGAGACCCAGTACTTC. It is translated as CASSEGRGDAETQYF.

The genes are TRBV6-5 and TRBJ1-3; no clear D gene. The V end was cut by 2 bases, the J end by 0 bases, with 11 bases between. Germline CDR1 reads MNHEY; CDR2 reads SVGAGI. The CDR3 runs 16 residues. Here the CDR3 DNA reads TGTGCCAGCAGTTACGTCCTGGAGGGCTCTGGAAACACCATATATTTT. Protein product: CASSYVLEGSGNTIYF.

The V gene is TRBV4-1, the J gene TRBJ2-1; tentatively, D is TRBD1 (5 bases). The CDR3 spans 13 residues. Looked up from germline, CDR1 is MGHRA and CDR2 is YSYEKL. V lost 0 bases to trimming and J lost 8 bases, with 8 bases between them. The CDR3 loop reads CASSQEAGHEQFF. DNA of the CDR3: TGCGCCAGCAGCCAAGAGGCAGGGCATGAGCAGTTCTTC.

The CDR3 loop is CASSLEASGAYNEQFF. In nucleotides, the CDR3 is TGTGCCAGCAGCTTAGAGGCTAGCGGTGCCTACAATGAGCAGTTCTTC. The chain couples TRBV7-8 to TRBJ2-1, with 7 bases lining up with TRBD2. Germline V gene lookup returns CDR1 SGHVS and CDR2 FQNEAQ. The CDR3 length is 16 residues. Germline trimming cut 1 base from V and 2 bases from J; bases unmatched to any gene: 5.

V usage is TRBV6-1 and J usage is TRBJ2-2; D remains unclear. The V end lost 3 bases, the J end lost 0 bases, and 5 bases lay between the germline ends. CDR1 and CDR2 (germline): MNHNS, SASEGT. There are 14 residues in the CDR3. CDR3 in DNA: TGTGCCAGCAGTGACCTCCCGAACACCGGGGAGCTGTTTTTT. Translating it yields CASSDLPNTGELFF.

The rearrangement joins TRBV7-8 to TRBJ1-5, with D maybe TRBD1 (5 bases). The ends were cut back, 5 bases at V and 5 bases at J, with 19 bases in the middle. This CDR3 has 16 residues. The germline V gene encodes CDR1 SGHVS and CDR2 FQNEAQ. CDR3 DNA: TGTGCCAGCAGCCTAAAAGGGGCTTTCGAGGATCAGCCCCAGCATTTT. This gives the protein CASSLKGAFEDQPQHF.

The chain carries TRBV30 and TRBJ2-3; TRBD2 agrees at 8 bases. J gave up 5 bases and V 5 bases, and 9 bases lay outside the gene matches. The CDR3 has 14 residues. Germline loops: CDR1 GTSNPN, CDR2 SVGIG (reference sequence). DNA of the CDR3: TGTGCCTGGGACGGGCGGGGGGAGGAAGATACGCAGTATTTT. Protein product: CAWDGRGEEDTQYF. The full variable domain, its missing parts supplied by reference TRBV30 and TRBJ2-3, is SQTIHQWPATLVQPVGSPLSLECTVEGTSNPNLYWYRQAAGRGLQLLFYSVGIGQISSEVPQNLSASRPQDRQFILSSKKLLLSDSGFYLCAWDGRGEEDTQYFGPGTRLTVL.

This rearrangement joins TRBV28 to TRBJ1-1, with no clear D. Trimming took off 6 bases at V and 4 bases at J, with 9 bases between the two ends. The CDR3 contains 12 residues. CDR1 and CDR2 (germline): MDHEN, SYDVKM. Written as DNA, the CDR3 is TGTGCCAGCAGAAAATGGGTCACTGAAGCTTTCTTT. Translation gives CASRKWVTEAFF.

The CDR3 DNA reads TGTGCCAGCGCAACTAGCGGGGGGGTTATTACGCAGTATTTT. It specifies CASATSGGVITQYF. This chain links TRBV19 with TRBJ2-3, with 13 bases aligning to TRBD2. This CDR3 region has 14 residues. V was clipped by 9 bases and J by 8 bases; unmatched bases: 8. Germline loops: CDR1 LNHDA, CDR2 SQIVND (reference sequence).

The rearrangement links TRBV7-9 to TRBJ2-1; 10 bases are shared with TRBD2. Trimming at V came to 5 bases and at J to 5 bases, leaving 6 bases not matched to a gene. The CDR3 is made up of 15 amino acids. Germline CDR1 SEHNR, CDR2 FQNEAQ (reference sequence). In DNA, the CDR3 is TGTGCCAGCAGCGGTGGGACTAGCGTAGACAATGAGCAGTTCTTC. Translating gives CASSGGTSVDNEQFF.

The CDR3 sequence is CASTGGGNSPLHF. CDR3 sequence (DNA): TGTGCCAGTACAGGGGGTGGTAATTCACCCCTCCACTTT. The rearrangement links TRBV19 to TRBJ1-6; TRBD1 agrees at 7 bases. V lost 7 bases and J lost 6; bases outside the gene matches: 3. The CDR3 runs 13 residues. The germline V gene has CDR1 LNHDA and CDR2 SQIVND (reference sequence).

The gene calls are TRBV4-1 and TRBJ2-1; D is uncertain. The CDR3 consists of 13 residues. Trimming took 4 bases from V and 10 from J, leaving 14 bases between them. Germline V gene sequence: CDR1 MGHRA, CDR2 YSYEKL. The CDR3 protein is CASSLLGPREQFF. In DNA, the CDR3 is TGCGCCAGCAGCCTGCTTGGACCGAGGGAGCAGTTCTTC.

CDR3 coding DNA: TGTGCCAGCAGCTTTTGGGGGACCTACGAGCAGTACTTC. It codes for CASSFWGTYEQYF. The chain joins TRBV7-2 to TRBJ2-7; D is tentatively TRBD1 or TRBD2 (5 bases each). Germline CDR1 is SGHTA and CDR2 is FQGNSA. The CDR3 contains 13 residues. V lost 3 bases to trimming and J lost 2 bases, with 8 bases between them. Complete variable domain (other parts from reference TRBV7-2 and TRBJ2-7): GAGVSQSPSNKVTEKGKDVELRCDPISGHTALYWYRQSLGQGLEFLIYFQGNSAPDKSGLPSDRFSAERTGGSVSTLTIQRTQQEDSAVYLCASSFWGTYEQYFGPGTRLTVT.

CDR3 coding DNA: TGCAGCGTTGAAGCCCCCGGTGGGGCATCGTACGAGCAGTACTTC. Its protein is CSVEAPGGASYEQYF. The chain employs TRBV29-1 and TRBJ2-7, with a possible D match to TRBD1 (5 bases). CDR1 is SQVTM, CDR2 ANQGSEA, per germline. CDR3 length equals 15 residues. V was shortened by 1 base and J by 4 bases, with 17 bases between the two germline ends.

This chain uses TRBV5-4 with TRBJ1-2, with TRBD1 as a possible D gene (6 bases). The V end lost 5 bases, the J end lost 5 bases, and 13 bases lay between the germline ends. The CDR3 is made up of 13 amino acids. The germline CDR1 and CDR2 sequences are SGHNT and YYREEE (reference sequence). The CDR3 sequence is CASRDGGPYGYTF. The DNA of the CDR3 is TGTGCCAGCAGGGACGGGGGCCCGTATGGCTACACCTTC.

The chain employs TRBV5-5 and TRBJ2-7; 7 nucleotides agree with TRBD2. Germline loops: CDR1 SGHKS, CDR2 YYEKEE (reference sequence). The CDR3 is 16 amino acids. Unmatched junction bases numbered 13, after V lost 4 bases and J lost 3 bases. The CDR3 sequence is CASSIRPGGQIYEQYF. CDR3 DNA: TGTGCCAGCAGCATACGACCGGGAGGTCAAATCTACGAGCAGTACTTC.

This clone appeared once. This chain links TRBV4-1 with TRBJ2-5, with 8 bases fitting TRBD2. The trim removed 4 bases at V and 2 bases at J, leaving 6 bases unmatched. The CDR3 consists of 15 residues. From germline, CDR1 is MGHRA and CDR2 YSYEKL. CDR3 protein: CASSPRVAGQETQYF. The CDR3 coding sequence is TGCGCCAGCAGCCCCCGGGTAGCGGGACAAGAGACCCAGTACTTC.

The J gene is TRBJ1-6, the V gene TRBV19, with no clear D. From germline, CDR1 is LNHDA and CDR2 SQIVND (reference sequence). The CDR3 loop spans 15 amino acids. V gave up 2 bases and J gave up 7 bases, with 12 bases separating them. The CDR3 region is CASSIIWERNSPLHF. CDR3 sequence (DNA): TGTGCCAGTAGTATAATCTGGGAACGAAATTCACCCCTCCACTTT.

The chain uses TRBV2 and TRBJ1-4, with D possibly TRBD1 on 6 matching bases. The CDR3 sequence is 13 residues long. Germline V lookup: CDR1 SNHLY, CDR2 FYNNEI. V dropped 7 bases and J dropped 6 bases, with 12 bases sitting between them. The CDR3 loop reads CASTQGIDEKLFF. CDR3 in DNA: TGTGCCAGCACACAGGGTATTGATGAAAAACTGTTTTTT.